The 17 T cell receptor beta chains below come from one sample, sequenced in a study of T cells in Graves' hyperthyroidism and ophthalmopathy. Regions amplified from RNA transcripts were the TCR beta CDR3 regions. First-round RT-PCR targeting the TCR CDR3 was performed with the HTBI primer set. From the multiplex PCR reads, TCRdb called clonotypes with MiXCR, one entry per CDR3 protein. The sample lists some 380,000 distinct CDR3 sequences, approximately 15% occurring once. The sequenced sample was blood. The receptor set was obtained from a man aged 25 to 45 with Graves' hyperthyroidism that later progressed to Graves' ophthalmopathy.

This clonotype has ten or more counts. This chain joins TRBV7-9 and TRBJ2-7; possible D gene TRBD2, 7 bases. The CDR3 loop spans 21 amino acids. Germline V gene lookup returns CDR1 SEHNR and CDR2 FQNEAQ (reference sequence). Trimming removed 5 bases from V and 2 bases from J, with 34 bases in between. The CDR3, as DNA: TGTGCCAGCAGCCCAGGGCGGGGGCCACCACCTCTATGGGGGCTTCCCTACGAGCAGTACTTC. It specifies CASSPGRGPPPLWGLPYEQYF.

In its sample, this clonotype was seen many times. The gene calls are TRBV10-3 and TRBJ1-6, with 7 bases identical to TRBD1. J gave up 4 bases and V 10 bases, and 7 bases lay outside the gene matches. The CDR3 spans 14 residues. CDR1 ENHRY and CDR2 SYGVKD come from the germline V gene. The CDR3 spells CATTGTVYNSPLHF. In DNA form, the CDR3 reads TGTGCCACCACCGGGACAGTATATAATTCACCCCTCCACTTT.

This rearrangement joins TRBV11-2 to TRBJ1-4; D unresolved. V dropped 2 bases and J dropped 0 bases, with 4 bases sitting between them. The CDR3 is 14 amino acids. Germline V CDR1 and CDR2: SGHAT, FQNNGV. The CDR3 region has the DNA TGTGCCAGCAGCTTACAAACAACTAATGAAAAACTGTTTTTT. Translated: CASSLQTTNEKLFF. Supplemented by reference TRBV11-2 and TRBJ1-4, the full variable domain reads EAGVAQSPRYKIIEKRQSVAFWCNPISGHATLYWYQQILGQGPKLLIQFQNNGVVDDSQLPKDRFSAERLKGVDSTLKIQPAKLEDSAVYLCASSLQTTNEKLFFGSGTQLSVL.

This clonotype was detected many times. The rearrangement uses TRBV11-3 and TRBJ1-2; maybe TRBD1 (5 bases). Trimming removed 1 base from V and 3 bases from J, with 9 bases in between. Germline CDR1 and CDR2: SGHNT and YENEEA. The CDR3 is 14 amino acids. The CDR3 DNA sequence: TGTGCCAGCAGCTTAGCAGGGATTGACTATGGCTACACCTTC. Translated: CASSLAGIDYGYTF.

The chain employs TRBV28 and TRBJ2-7; tentatively, D is TRBD1 (5 bases). CDR3 length equals 13 residues. V was clipped by 4 bases and J by 6 bases, with 13 bases between them. From germline, CDR1 is MDHEN and CDR2 SYDVKM. The CDR3 nucleotides are TGTGCCAGCAGTTCACAGGTGCGCGGCGAGCAGTACTTC. Translated, it gives CASSSQVRGEQYF.

This clonotype was recorded at least ten times. The chain joins TRBV7-2 to TRBJ1-1; TRBD1 agrees at 7 bases. This CDR3 has 17 amino acids. The J segment lost 0 bases and the V segment lost 5 bases, leaving 12 bases of the junction unmatched. CDR1 is SGHTA, CDR2 FQGNSA, per germline. Here the CDR3 DNA reads TGTGCCAGCAGCCTATTTCCCAGACAGGGCATGAACACTGAAGCTTTCTTT. Its translation: CASSLFPRQGMNTEAFF.

At least ten counts were recorded for this clonotype. The rearrangement joins TRBV7-9 to TRBJ2-1; D gene uncertain. The V gene lost 3 bases and the J gene lost 3 bases, with 6 bases spanning the gap. The CDR3 runs 13 residues. Germline CDR1 reads SEHNR; CDR2 reads FQNEAQ (reference sequence). The CDR3 bases are TGTGCCAGCAGCTTTGGGGTCTACAATGAGCAGTTCTTC. This encodes CASSFGVYNEQFF. Variable domain in full (rest from reference TRBV7-9 and TRBJ2-1): DTGVSQNPRHKITKRGQNVTFRCDPISEHNRLYWYRQTLGQGPEFLTYFQNEAQLEKSRLLSDRFSAERPKGSFSTLEIQRTEQGDSAMYLCASSFGVYNEQFFGPGTRLTVL.

This clonotype was recorded a few times. J is TRBJ2-5 and V is TRBV5-1, with TRBD1 matching 8 bases. This CDR3 has 13 amino acids. Germline assignment: CDR1 SGHRS and CDR2 YFSETQ. Losses at the gene ends were 4 bases for V and 5 bases for J; bases not matched to a gene: 4. The CDR3 sequence is CASSRTGFETQYF. The CDR3 DNA reads TGCGCCAGCAGCCGGACAGGGTTCGAGACCCAGTACTTC.

The chain recombines TRBV5-4 with TRBJ2-4; possibly TRBD1 for D (5 bases). Trimming cost V 4 bases and J 5 bases, with 16 bases left between them. This CDR3 region has 15 residues. Germline V gives CDR1 SGHNT, CDR2 YYREEE (reference sequence). Here the CDR3 DNA reads TGTGCCAGCAGCCCGAAGCAGGGAAATGAAAACATTCAGTACTTC. It specifies CASSPKQGNENIQYF.

In this sample, this clonotype turned up a few times. The CDR3 protein is CASSRDRDTEQYF. DNA for the CDR3: TGTGCCAGTAGTAGGGACAGGGATACCGAGCAGTACTTC. The chain recombines TRBV19 with TRBJ2-7, with 9 bases aligning to TRBD1. The CDR3 extends over 13 amino acids. With 4 bases clipped from V and 6 bases from J, the junction kept 4 bases outside the gene matches. Germline CDR1 is LNHDA and CDR2 is SQIVND (reference sequence).

J is TRBJ2-5 and V is TRBV7-2, with 8 bases lining up with TRBD2. CDR3 length: 18 amino acids. The germline V gene encodes CDR1 SGHTA and CDR2 FQGNSA. Trimming cost V 5 bases and J 2 bases; bases outside gene matches: 16. CDR3 in amino acids: CASSQGYVAGGHQETQYF. The CDR3 nucleotides are TGTGCCAGCAGCCAAGGATACGTCGCGGGGGGACATCAAGAGACCCAGTACTTC.

The chain uses TRBV4-2 and TRBJ2-1, with TRBD1 matching 8 bases. V lost 0 bases and J lost 0; bases outside the gene matches: 4. In germline, CDR1 is LGHNA, CDR2 YNFKEQ. This CDR3 has 17 amino acids. The CDR3 DNA sequence: TGTGCCAGCAGCCAAGATTGGGGACAGGCCTCCTACAATGAGCAGTTCTTC. It codes for CASSQDWGQASYNEQFF.

The chain combines TRBV20-1 with TRBJ2-1; 14 nucleotides line up with TRBD2. Germline V gene data show CDR1 as DFQATT and CDR2 as SNEGSKA (reference sequence). Trimming cost V 3 bases and J 6 bases; bases outside gene matches: 7. The CDR3 has 16 amino acids. The CDR3 nucleotides read TGCAGTGCTAGCGGACTAGCGGGGGGTCCTCTCAATGAGCAGTTCTTC. Protein sequence: CSASGLAGGPLNEQFF.

Many counts were recorded for this clonotype. The chain recombines TRBV11-3 with TRBJ2-2; D gene unclear. In germline, CDR1 is SGHNT, CDR2 YENEEA. The CDR3 extends over 14 amino acids. The V end lost 0 bases, the J end lost 4 bases, and 6 bases lay between the germline ends. As DNA, the CDR3 is TGTGCCAGCAGCTTAGAGTTGGTCACCGGGGAGCTGTTTTTT. It translates to CASSLELVTGELFF.

V and J are TRBV2 and TRBJ2-7, with 8 bases matching TRBD1. With 6 bases clipped from V and 7 bases from J, the junction kept 8 bases outside the gene matches. Germline-derived CDR1 and CDR2 are SNHLY and FYNNEI. The CDR3 spans 13 residues. CDR3 region: CASSFTGGREQYF. CDR3 DNA sequence: TGTGCCAGCAGCTTTACAGGGGGACGTGAGCAGTACTTC.

The genes are TRBV19 and TRBJ1-1; D unresolved. This CDR3 region has 14 residues. Per the germline V gene, CDR1 is LNHDA and CDR2 is SQIVND (reference sequence). Trimming took off 6 bases at V and 6 bases at J, with 17 bases between the two ends. The DNA of the CDR3 is TGTGCCAGTAGCCCTCAGGCCGGGATCGCTGAAGCTTTCTTT. Amino acid sequence: CASSPQAGIAEAFF. Based on the CDR3 plus reference TRBV19 and TRBJ1-1, the full variable domain is DGGITQSPKYLFRKEGQNVTLSCEQNLNHDAMYWYRQDPGQGLRLIYYSQIVNDFQKGDIAEGYSVSREKKESFPLTVTSAQKNPTAFYLCASSPQAGIAEAFFGQGTRLTVV.

This clonotype occurred a few times. The rearrangement links TRBV20-1 to TRBJ2-1, with TRBD2 matching 8 bases. The CDR3 spans 15 residues. The germline gives CDR1 DFQATT, CDR2 SNEGSKA (reference sequence). With 1 base clipped from V and 8 bases from J, the junction kept 10 bases outside the gene matches. The CDR3 is CSARGVAGNLHEQFF. The CDR3 nucleotides read TGCAGTGCTAGAGGAGTAGCGGGGAATCTTCATGAGCAGTTCTTC.